Listed below are T cell receptor beta chains from one sample, sequenced in a study of CD8 T cells in ankylosing spondylitis. MiXCR, run by TCRdb on the 5' RACE reads, gives a single entry per CDR3 protein. The table lists 100,000 to 150,000 distinct CDR3 sequences, approximately 17% of them singletons, with 25% to 40% in the top ten. Sample: blood, either unsorted or a sorted T cell fraction (not recorded which). The origin of the receptors is a male donor with ankylosing spondylitis. The CDR3 runs from the conserved cysteine through the conserved F or W. A D gene is named only where the DNA matches it firmly. A clone size is listed for some rows: how often the clone was seen (once, few, many), or a class if it is expanded.

j_gene | d_gene | abundance | v_gene | CDR3nt | CDR3aa
TRBJ1-2 | TRBD1 | few | TRBV19 | TGTGCCAGTAGCTTGGGACAGCTGGGACTCACCTACACCTTC | CASSLGQLGLTYTF
TRBJ1-1 | NA | few | TRBV20-1 | TGCAGTGTAGAGGTCGGGGGAGCGAACACTGAAGCTTTCTTT | CSVEVGGANTEAFF
TRBJ2-7 | NA | once | TRBV6-1 | TGTGCCAGCAGTAGCTTACGGTATTCCTACGAGCAGTACTTC | CASSSLRYSYEQYF
TRBJ1-4 | NA | NA | TRBV3-1 | TGTGCCAGCAGCCATAACAGGGAAAACGATGAAAAACTGTTTTTT | CASSHNRENDEKLFF
TRBJ2-7 | NA | NA | TRBV20-1 | TGCAGTGCTAGAAAGGTAGACGAGCAGTACTTC | CSARKVDEQYF
TRBJ2-5 | TRBD1 | few | TRBV29-1 | TGCAGCGTCCCGGACAGGGGGGAGACCCAGTACTTC | CSVPDRGETQYF
TRBJ2-7 | TRBD2 | NA | TRBV28 | TGTGCCAGCAGTTTACCAGGACTAGCGGGAGGTTCCTACGAGCAGTACTTC | CASSLPGLAGGSYEQYF
TRBJ1-1 | NA | NA | TRBV28 | TGTGCCAGCAGTTTTCTTTTAGAAGCTTTCTTT | CASSFLLEAFF
TRBJ2-7 | NA | NA | TRBV28 | TGTGCCAGCAGTGCCCCGGGTTACGAGCAGTACTTC | CASSAPGYEQYF
TRBJ1-1 | TRBD1 | NA | TRBV13 | TGTGCCAGCAGCCGTGGACAGGGCGTGACTGAAGCTTTCTTT | CASSRGQGVTEAFF
TRBJ1-2 | NA | many | TRBV20-1 | TGCAGTGCCCTCGAAAGAGGGTATGGCTACACCTTC | CSALERGYGYTF
TRBJ1-4 | TRBD1 | NA | TRBV15 | TGTGCCACGAGCCGGGACAGGATAGGTGAAAAACTGTTTTTT | CATSRDRIGEKLFF
TRBJ2-4 | TRBD2 | few | TRBV14 | TGTGCCAGCAGCCTAAGCGGGAGTGGCATTCAGTACTTC | CASSLSGSGIQYF
TRBJ2-2 | NA | few | TRBV12-3/TRBV12-4 | TGTGCCAGCACCTTGGAGGGGGACCCGAACACCGGGGAGCTGTTTTTT | CASTLEGDPNTGELFF
TRBJ2-2 | TRBD1 | NA | TRBV7-6 | TGTGCCAGCAGTTTTACCGGGACAGGGAACACCGGGGAGCTGTTTTTT | CASSFTGTGNTGELFF
TRBJ1-1 | TRBD1 | NA | TRBV28 | TGTGCCAGCAGCCACCGGGACAGCTTTATGAACACTGAAGCTTTCTTT | CASSHRDSFMNTEAFF
TRBJ1-4 | TRBD1 | NA | TRBV7-2 | TGTGCCAGCAGCTTAGATCGGGACAGAACTAATGAAAAACTGTTTTTT | CASSLDRDRTNEKLFF
TRBJ1-6 | NA | NA | TRBV12-3/TRBV12-4 | TGTGCCAGCAGTACACAGGGACTACCCCTCCACTTT | CASSTQGLPLHF
TRBJ1-2 | NA | NA | TRBV9 | TGTGCCAGCAGCGCTAACCCGGGACTGAGTAACTATGGCTACACCTTC | CASSANPGLSNYGYTF
TRBJ2-7 | TRBD2 | few | TRBV11-2 | TGTGCCAGCAGCTTAGGTTTCGGGGGGGAGCAGTACTTC | CASSLGFGGEQYF
TRBJ2-5 | NA | NA | TRBV13 | TGTGCCAGCAGCACAACAGAAAACCAAGAGACCCAGTACTTC | CASSTTENQETQYF
TRBJ2-1 | TRBD2 | many | TRBV29-1 | TGCAGCGTGGGACCGGGACTAGCGGATTTATCCTACAATGAGCAGTTCTTC | CSVGPGLADLSYNEQFF
TRBJ2-1 | NA | NA | TRBV27 | TGTGCCAGCACCCCTGGCACCGAAGTCAATGAGCAGTTCTTC | CASTPGTEVNEQFF
TRBJ2-1 | TRBD1 | NA | TRBV5-8 | TGTGCCAGCAGCGCGGGACAGGAGAACTACAATGAGCAGTTCTTC | CASSAGQENYNEQFF
TRBJ2-1 | TRBD2 | few | TRBV5-1 | TGCGCCAGCAGCCCTAGCGGGGCCTCGGGTATGTTCTTC | CASSPSGASGMFF
TRBJ1-6 | NA | many | TRBV27 | TGTGCCAGCAGTTTGAGACTTTCAGGAGGGCCCCTCCACTTT | CASSLRLSGGPLHF
TRBJ1-1 | TRBD1 | NA | TRBV20-1 | TGCAGTGCCAAGACAGGGGATGGCACTGAAGCTTTCTTT | CSAKTGDGTEAFF
TRBJ2-5 | NA | few | TRBV6-5 | TGTGCCAGCAGTTACCCTCCCTTTCTCCAGAGGACCCAGTACTTC | CASSYPPFLQRTQYF
TRBJ2-1 | NA | few | TRBV7-9 | TGTGCCAGCAGTTACGCGCGGTATGAGCAGTTCTTC | CASSYARYEQFF
TRBJ2-3 | NA | few | TRBV4-2 | TGTGCCAGCAGCCAAAGGACCCTTGCAGATACGCAGTATTTT | CASSQRTLADTQYF
TRBJ1-5 | NA | few | TRBV6-2/TRBV6-3 | TGTGCCAGCAACCACCGAGGGAATCAGCCCCAGCATTTT | CASNHRGNQPQHF
TRBJ1-1 | TRBD1 | few | TRBV9 | TGTGCCAGCAGCGCCCGGGACAGGGTGAACACTGAAGCTTTCTTT | CASSARDRVNTEAFF
TRBJ1-2 | TRBD1 | few | TRBV7-9 | TGTGCCAGCAGCCCCCCGGAGGGACAGAAGGGAGGTTATGGCTACACCTTC | CASSPPEGQKGGYGYTF
TRBJ2-2 | NA | NA | TRBV6-2/TRBV6-3 | TGTGCCAGCAGAAATCCCGGGACTCCCGGGGGTTCCGGGGAGCTGTTTTTT | CASRNPGTPGGSGELFF
TRBJ2-5 | NA | many | TRBV29-1 | TGCAGCGTCCTGGGGTATCGGGAGACCCAGTACTTC | CSVLGYRETQYF
TRBJ2-7 | NA | NA | TRBV14 | TGTGCCAGCAGCCAAGGACAGGGACTGGTCGAGCAGTACTTC | CASSQGQGLVEQYF
TRBJ2-1 | NA | few | TRBV12-3/TRBV12-4 | TGTGCCAGCTTCCTGGGCAGGGCCAATGAGCAGTTCTTC | CASFLGRANEQFF
TRBJ2-7 | TRBD1 | NA | TRBV7-6 | TGTGCCAGCAGCCGAGGGACAGGGGGTGGAGACGAGCAGTACTTC | CASSRGTGGGDEQYF
TRBJ2-2 | TRBD2 | few | TRBV12-3/TRBV12-4 | TGTGCCAGCAGTACAAGACTAGCGGGAGTTATCACCGGGGAGCTGTTTTTT | CASSTRLAGVITGELFF
TRBJ1-2 | NA | few | TRBV12-3/TRBV12-4 | TGTGCCAGCAGTCTAGGGAGTGGCTATGGCTACACCTTC | CASSLGSGYGYTF
TRBJ2-7 | NA | NA | TRBV19 | TGTGCCAGTAGTTTCTCGGGACCCAGCTACGAGCAGTACTTC | CASSFSGPSYEQYF
TRBJ2-7 | TRBD1 | few | TRBV11-3 | TGTGCCAGCAGCCTCACAGGGGTGAGGGAGCAGTACTTC | CASSLTGVREQYF